These 3 T cell receptor beta chains were all obtained from the same sample, sequenced in a study of Graves' ophthalmopathy and Graves' hyperthyroidism. RNA served as the template for amplifying TCR beta CDR3 regions. A first-round RT-PCR used HTBI primers, followed by a second-round multiplex PCR. TCRdb used MiXCR to reprocess the multiplex PCR reads, holding one entry per CDR3 protein. The data show more than 300,000 distinct CDR3 sequences, 15% seen once. Sequences were obtained from peripheral blood. The receptors stem from a woman aged 18-29 years with stable Graves' hyperthyroidism.

This clonotype was counted at least ten times. The V call is TRBV12-3 or TRBV12-4, the J call TRBJ1-1; D gene ambiguous. This CDR3 is 16 amino acids long. Trimming pared 3 bases from V and 3 bases from J, leaving 17 bases between. CDR3 nucleotide sequence: TGTGCCAGCAGTTTTGAGTACCGAGGATGGTACACTGAAGCTTTCTTT. Its translation is CASSFEYRGWYTEAFF.

The chain recombines TRBV11-1 with TRBJ2-6; no clear D. CDR3 length: 16 residues. The germline gives CDR1 SGHAT, CDR2 FQDESV (reference sequence). The germline V and J ends were trimmed by 3 bases and 4 bases, with 13 bases remaining between them. The CDR3 DNA reads as TGTGCCAGCAGCTTGGTCCGCGGCCTGGGGGCCAACGTCCTGACTTTC. It yields the protein CASSLVRGLGANVLTF.

This clonotype was seen many times. The CDR3 loop reads CASSYGPANYGYTF. CDR3 nucleotide sequence: TGTGCCAGCAGTTACGGGCCAGCTAACTATGGCTACACCTTC. V usage is TRBV6-5 and J usage is TRBJ1-2; D is undetermined. Germline V lookup: CDR1 MNHEY, CDR2 SVGAGI. Trimming removed 2 bases at V and 0 bases at J, with 7 bases between. The CDR3 runs to 14 residues.